The 29 T cell receptor beta chains given below trace back to one sample, sequenced in a study of immune cell composition in non-small cell lung cancer. The repertoire was sequenced with immunoSEQ multiplex PCR; TCRdb's copy has only in-frame clones and lacks some. The table has about 3,200 clones, 70% to 85% seen once; the top ten hold about a fifth. Sequencing used lung tumor tissue. The receptors were sampled from a human donor with non-small cell lung cancer.

The chain has TRBV5-1 and TRBJ2-1, with TRBD1 identical over 12 bases. Germline trimming cut 1 base from V and 0 bases from J; bases unmatched to any gene: 11. CDR1 is SGHRS, CDR2 YFSETQ, per germline. The CDR3 sequence is 20 residues long. The CDR3 nucleotides read TGCGCCAGCAGCTTGACCCCCGGGACAGGGGGCGTGGGCTCCTACAATGAGCAGTTCTTC. The encoded protein is CASSLTPGTGGVGSYNEQFF.

The chain couples TRBV5-6 to TRBJ2-3, with TRBD2 as a possible D gene (6 bases). Trimming took off 4 bases at V and 4 bases at J, with 7 bases between the two ends. This CDR3 region has 12 residues. The germline CDR1 and CDR2 sequences are SGHDT and YYEEEE. CDR3 in DNA: TGTGCCAGCAGCCTAGCGCCAGATACGCAGTATTTT. Protein sequence: CASSLAPDTQYF.

V usage is TRBV6-1 and J usage is TRBJ2-2; D is perhaps TRBD2 (5 bases). With 0 bases removed from V and 6 bases from J, the gap between germline ends came to 8 bases. From germline, CDR1 is MNHNS and CDR2 SASEGT. This CDR3 is built from 14 residues. CDR3: CASSEAEGSGELFF. The CDR3 DNA sequence: TGTGCCAGCAGTGAAGCCGAGGGTTCCGGGGAGCTGTTTTTT.

The V call is TRBV18, the J call TRBJ1-3; D is uncertain. Germline loops: CDR1 KGHSH, CDR2 LQKENI. The ends were cut back, 6 bases at V and 4 bases at J, with 16 bases in the middle. The CDR3 totals 15 residues. CDR3 protein: CASSARALQGNTIYF. CDR3 bases: TGTGCCAGCTCGGCGAGGGCCCTACAAGGAAACACCATATATTTT.

The V and J genes are TRBV19 and TRBJ2-3, with 7 bases fitting TRBD1. Germline lookup yields CDR1 LNHDA and CDR2 SQIVND (reference sequence). The ends lost 6 bases at V and 0 bases at J; junction bases unmatched: 6. This CDR3 is built from 15 residues. In DNA form, the CDR3 reads TGTGCCAGTAGCCGAGGGGGCAGTAGCACAGATACGCAGTATTTT. Encoded protein: CASSRGGSSTDTQYF.

The rearrangement links TRBV5-1 to TRBJ2-5; 12 bases are shared with TRBD1. CDR1 is SGHRS, CDR2 YFSETQ, per germline. V dropped 4 bases and J dropped 5; count of bases not matched to a gene: 6. CDR3 size: 15 residues. The CDR3 DNA is TGCGCCAGCAGCGACGGGACAGGGGGCTTGGAGACCCAGTACTTC. This encodes CASSDGTGGLETQYF.

CDR3 region: CAWKTAGVDDGTDTQYF. The CDR3 bases are TGTGCCTGGAAGACAGCGGGAGTAGACGACGGCACAGATACGCAGTATTTT. This chain links TRBV30 with TRBJ2-3; 8 positions agree with TRBD2. The germline gives CDR1 GTSNPN, CDR2 SVGIG (reference sequence). The CDR3 covers 17 residues. V lost 4 bases, J lost 1 base, and 13 bases stayed unmatched. Using reference TRBV30 and TRBJ2-3 for the parts outside the CDR3, the full variable domain is SQTIHQWPATLVQPVGSPLSLECTVEGTSNPNLYWYRQAAGRGLQLLFYSVGIGQISSEVPQNLSASRPQDRQFILSSKKLLLSDSGFYLCAWKTAGVDDGTDTQYFGPGTRLTVL.

This clone was recorded once. The CDR3 bases are TGTGCCAGCAGCCCGTGGACTAGCGGGAGAGCTGATACGCAGTATTTT. It is translated as CASSPWTSGRADTQYF. The J gene is TRBJ2-3, the V gene TRBV7-2, with TRBD2 identical over 13 bases. Germline CDR1 reads SGHTA; CDR2 reads FQGNSA. CDR3 length equals 16 residues. V shed 5 bases, J shed 6 bases, and the junction held 8 bases outside the gene matches.

The chain couples TRBV6-6 to TRBJ1-2, with TRBD1 identical over 7 bases. The CDR3 is 13 residues long. J lost 3 bases, V lost 4 bases, and 2 bases had no gene match. CDR1 and CDR2 from the germline V gene are MNHNY and SVGAGI (reference sequence). In DNA form, the CDR3 reads TGTGCCAGCAGTTCCGACAGGGACTATGGCTACACCTTC. Its protein is CASSSDRDYGYTF.

The chain uses TRBV7-2 and TRBJ2-5, with 9 positions matching TRBD1. Germline V lookup: CDR1 SGHTA, CDR2 FQGNSA. V lost 3 bases and J lost 3; bases outside the gene matches: 5. The CDR3 spans 15 residues. CDR3 amino acids: CASSFKTGGKETQYF. CDR3 sequence (DNA): TGTGCCAGCAGCTTCAAGACAGGGGGTAAAGAGACCCAGTACTTC.

The V call is TRBV6-6, the J call TRBJ2-7; no clear D gene. This CDR3 region has 14 residues. V lost 2 bases and J lost 6, with 14 bases in between. CDR1 and CDR2 (germline): MNHNY, SVGAGI (reference sequence). Here the CDR3 reads CASSYRELFSEQYF. The CDR3 DNA is TGTGCCAGCAGTTACAGAGAACTATTCTCCGAGCAGTACTTC.

This clone occurred a few times. The chain links TRBV19 to TRBJ1-1; 7 nucleotides match TRBD1. The germline V gene has CDR1 LNHDA and CDR2 SQIVND (reference sequence). This CDR3 spans 14 amino acids. V lost 6 bases, J lost 1 base, and 5 bases stayed unmatched. CDR3 bases: TGTGCCAGTAGCTCGACAGGGCGGAACACTGAAGCTTTCTTT. Its protein product is CASSSTGRNTEAFF. Together with reference TRBV19 and TRBJ1-1, the CDR3 gives the full variable domain: DGGITQSPKYLFRKEGQNVTLSCEQNLNHDAMYWYRQDPGQGLRLIYYSQIVNDFQKGDIAEGYSVSREKKESFPLTVTSAQKNPTAFYLCASSSTGRNTEAFFGQGTRLTVV.

The gene calls are TRBV2 and TRBJ2-7, with 7 bases that match TRBD1. This CDR3 is 13 amino acids long. Germline assignment: CDR1 SNHLY and CDR2 FYNNEI. V trimming: 9 bases; J trimming: 3 bases; junction bases outside the gene matches: 8. CDR3 in DNA: TGTGCCAGTTCCCCGGGACAGCACTACGAGCAGTACTTC. Encoded protein: CASSPGQHYEQYF.

The chain couples TRBV11-3 to TRBJ2-2; 7 bases line up with TRBD2. Looked up from germline, CDR1 is SGHNT and CDR2 is YENEEA. CDR3 length equals 14 residues. V trimming: 1 base; J trimming: 5 bases; junction bases outside the gene matches: 1. CDR3 bases: TGTGCCAGCAGCTTAGCGGGAGGTACCGGGGAGCTGTTTTTT. This encodes CASSLAGGTGELFF.

This chain connects TRBV6-5 to TRBJ2-3; TRBD1 might be the D (5 bases). The CDR3 totals 14 residues. The ends were cut back, 7 bases at V and 1 base at J, with 12 bases in the middle. Germline lookup yields CDR1 MNHEY and CDR2 SVGAGI. In DNA form, the CDR3 reads TGTGCCAGCAAAAATGTGGGGCGCACAGATACGCAGTATTTT. Translation gives CASKNVGRTDTQYF.

This clone is categorized as hyperexpanded. The genes are TRBV27 and TRBJ2-2, with D possibly matching TRBD1 (6 bases). CDR1 and CDR2 from the germline V gene are MNHEY and SMNVEV (reference sequence). This CDR3 has 12 amino acids. Trimming removed 8 bases from V and 9 bases from J, with 13 bases in between. This CDR3 is CASGLGGRELFF. The CDR3 DNA reads as TGTGCCAGCGGATTAGGGGGTCGGGAGCTGTTTTTT.

This chain links TRBV28 with TRBJ1-6; tentative D call: TRBD1 (6 bases). CDR1 and CDR2 from the germline V gene are MDHEN and SYDVKM. The germline V and J ends were trimmed by 7 bases and 5 bases, with 9 bases remaining between them. The CDR3 totals 13 residues. The DNA of the CDR3 is TGTGCCAGCACCACAGGGAATAATTCACCCCTCCACTTT. Protein sequence: CASTTGNNSPLHF.

This clone appeared once. CDR3: CASRRGTGFTYEQYF. The CDR3 region has the DNA TGTGCCAGTCGCCGCGGGACAGGCTTTACCTACGAGCAGTACTTC. The J gene is TRBJ2-7, the V gene TRBV19; 8 nucleotides agree with TRBD1. In germline, CDR1 is LNHDA, CDR2 SQIVND (reference sequence). The V segment lost 8 bases and the J segment 2 bases; nucleotides outside the gene matches: 11. This CDR3 comprises 15 residues. Drawing the rest from reference TRBV19 and TRBJ2-7, the complete variable domain is DGGITQSPKYLFRKEGQNVTLSCEQNLNHDAMYWYRQDPGQGLRLIYYSQIVNDFQKGDIAEGYSVSREKKESFPLTVTSAQKNPTAFYLCASRRGTGFTYEQYFGPGTRLTVT.

This clone occurred once. The genes are TRBV28 and TRBJ1-6, with a tentative D call TRBD1 (5 bases). Per germline, CDR1 MDHEN and CDR2 SYDVKM. The V and J ends lost 5 bases and 9 bases respectively, with 23 bases between them. This CDR3 has 17 amino acids. The DNA for the CDR3 is TGTGCCAGCAGTACCCCCCGGCCAAAGGGGCAAGGTTCACCCCTCCACTTT. Protein product: CASSTPRPKGQGSPLHF.

The chain uses TRBV5-1 and TRBJ2-2; TRBD2 is a possible D gene (5 bases). Germline CDR1 reads SGHRS; CDR2 reads YFSETQ. CDR3 length equals 15 residues. Trimming shortened V by 0 bases and J by 5 bases, and 11 bases separated the two germline ends. The CDR3: CASSLEGRGTGELFF. Here the CDR3 DNA reads TGCGCCAGCAGCTTGGAAGGGAGAGGGACCGGGGAGCTGTTTTTT.

This clone was detected only once. The chain has TRBV9 and TRBJ1-5; 7 bases are a match to TRBD1. This CDR3 has 15 amino acids. V lost 4 bases and J lost 2; bases outside the gene matches: 6. Germline-derived CDR1 and CDR2 are SGDLS and YYNGEE. CDR3 DNA sequence: TGTGCCAGCAGCCCACAAGGACAGGGCAATCAGCCCCAGCATTTT. Encoded protein: CASSPQGQGNQPQHF. Using reference TRBV9 and TRBJ1-5 for the parts outside the CDR3, the full variable domain is DSGVTQTPKHLITATGQRVTLRCSPRSGDLSVYWYQQSLDQGLQFLIQYYNGEERAKGNILERFSAQQFPDLHSELNLSSLELGDSALYFCASSPQGQGNQPQHFGDGTRLSIL.

V gene TRBV5-1 combines with J gene TRBJ1-5; the D gene is possibly TRBD1 (6 bases). CDR3 size: 13 residues. V lost 4 bases, J lost 4 bases, and 9 bases lay in between. Germline V gene lookup returns CDR1 SGHRS and CDR2 YFSETQ. The DNA for the CDR3 is TGCGCCAGCAGCAATGGACAGAATCAGCCCCAGCATTTT. Translation: CASSNGQNQPQHF.

This clone is labeled large. The rearrangement joins TRBV19 to TRBJ1-2; 9 bases align to TRBD1. Germline CDR1 is LNHDA and CDR2 is SQIVND (reference sequence). V lost 5 bases to trimming and J lost 5 bases; unmatched junction nucleotides: 9. The CDR3 sequence is 15 residues long. In DNA form, the CDR3 reads TGTGCCAGTAGTTCGACAGGGGGTCGATTTTATGGCTACACCTTC. It translates to CASSSTGGRFYGYTF.

The gene calls are TRBV27 and TRBJ2-5; TRBD2 agrees at 12 bases. The last part of the DNA fits TRBJ2-7 better; the J call may be wrong. The germline gives CDR1 MNHEY, CDR2 SMNVEV (reference sequence). The CDR3 contains 19 residues. Here the CDR3 reads CASSLSFQIRLAGAYEQYF. CDR3 nucleotide sequence: TGTGCCAGCAGTTTATCCTTTCAAATTAGACTAGCGGGGGCCTACGAGCAGTACTTC.

This clone has only a few counts. V and J are TRBV2 and TRBJ1-1; no reliable D call. CDR1 SNHLY and CDR2 FYNNEI come from the germline V gene. This CDR3 has 13 amino acids. V lost 7 bases and J lost 1, with 10 bases in between. The CDR3 spells CASTLDGNTEAFF. CDR3 DNA: TGTGCCAGCACCCTAGACGGGAACACTGAAGCTTTCTTT. The full variable domain, rest sourced from reference TRBV2 and TRBJ1-1, is EPEVTQTPSHQVTQMGQEVILRCVPISNHLYFYWYRQILGQKVEFLVSFYNNEISEKSEIFDDQFSVERPDGSNFTLKIRSTKLEDSAMYFCASTLDGNTEAFFGQGTRLTVV.

This clone was observed a few times. The chain combines TRBV11-2 with TRBJ1-2; possible D gene TRBD1, 5 bases. Trimming removed 2 bases from V and 4 bases from J, with 8 bases in between. The CDR3 extends over 13 amino acids. The germline V gene has CDR1 SGHAT and CDR2 FQNNGV. CDR3 sequence reads: CASSLSGRYGYTF. The CDR3 DNA sequence: TGTGCCAGCAGCTTATCAGGGCGCTATGGCTACACCTTC.

The CDR3 DNA reads TGTGCCAGCAGCTTAGAGGGTGGGGCCATGAACACTGAAGCTTTCTTT. This gives the protein CASSLEGGAMNTEAFF. V is TRBV7-8 and J is TRBJ1-1; possibly TRBD1 for D (5 bases). The ends were cut back, 1 base at V and 0 bases at J, with 12 bases in the middle. Germline V gene lookup returns CDR1 SGHVS and CDR2 FQNEAQ. This CDR3 is 16 amino acids long. Supplemented by reference TRBV7-8 and TRBJ1-1, the full variable domain reads GAGVSQSPRYKVAKRGQDVALRCDPISGHVSLFWYQQALGQGPEFLTYFQNEAQLDKSGLPSDRFFAERPEGSVSTLKIQRTQQEDSAVYLCASSLEGGAMNTEAFFGQGTRLTVV.

The J gene is TRBJ2-3, the V gene TRBV28; TRBD2 aligns across 9 bases. The CDR3 is made up of 15 amino acids. Germline loops: CDR1 MDHEN, CDR2 SYDVKM. V shed 5 bases, J shed 2 bases, and the junction held 5 bases outside the gene matches. Here the CDR3 reads CASSPIAGDTDTQYF. In nucleotides, the CDR3 is TGTGCCAGCAGTCCCATAGCGGGGGACACAGATACGCAGTATTTT.

The CDR3 here is CASSPGDRGEAFF. CDR3 coding DNA: TGTGCCAGCTCACCCGGGGACAGGGGTGAAGCTTTCTTT. The rearrangement uses TRBV18 and TRBJ1-1; 10 positions match TRBD1. J gave up 7 bases and V 3 bases, and 2 bases lay outside the gene matches. The CDR3 sequence is 13 residues long. Per germline, CDR1 KGHSH and CDR2 LQKENI. The full variable domain, completed using reference TRBV18 and TRBJ1-1, is NAGVMQNPRHLVRRRGQEARLRCSPMKGHSHVYWYRQLPEEGLKFMVYLQKENIIDESGMPKERFSAEFPKEGPSILRIQQVVRGDSAAYFCASSPGDRGEAFFGQGTRLTVV.